This T cell receptor beta chain is from a study of neurological immune-mediated disorders. This clonotype was seen repeatedly, ten times or more. Its target is unknown. From germline, CDR1 is SQVTM and CDR2 ANQGSEA. Trimming took off 6 bases at V and 2 bases at J, with 12 bases between the two ends. CDR3 length: 13 amino acids. Study-level results: No CDR3 amino acid sequences were shared by expanded clones across subjects, suggesting private repertoires in all groups.

5'RACE with 10-nucleotide random UMIs generated the cDNA. TCRdb passed the 5' RACE reads through MiXCR, listing each CDR3 protein once. This table has under 90,000 distinct CDR3 sequences, around a tenth appearing once. The clonotype originates from a man aged 50-59 years in good health. What was sequenced was PBMCs. The V gene is TRBV29-1, the J gene TRBJ2-3; tentatively, D is TRBD2 (5 bases). The CDR3 reads CSVGVSTTDTQYF. The CDR3 DNA reads TGCAGCGTGGGAGTTAGCACCACAGATACGCAGTATTTT.